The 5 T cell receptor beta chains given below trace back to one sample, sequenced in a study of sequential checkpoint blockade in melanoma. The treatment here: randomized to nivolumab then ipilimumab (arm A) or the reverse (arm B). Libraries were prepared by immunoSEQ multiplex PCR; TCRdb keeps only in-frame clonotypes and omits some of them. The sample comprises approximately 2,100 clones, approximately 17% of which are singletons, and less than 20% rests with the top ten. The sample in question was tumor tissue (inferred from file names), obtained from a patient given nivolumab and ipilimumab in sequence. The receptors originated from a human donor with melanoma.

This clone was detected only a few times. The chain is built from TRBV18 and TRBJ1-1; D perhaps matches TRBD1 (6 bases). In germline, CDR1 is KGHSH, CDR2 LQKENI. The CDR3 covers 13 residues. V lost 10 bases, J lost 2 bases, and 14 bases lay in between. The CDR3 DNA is TGTGCCACCGACGAGGGGGTAAACACTGAAGCTTTCTTT. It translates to CATDEGVNTEAFF.

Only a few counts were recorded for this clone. Here the CDR3 reads CASSVKTGGEQYF. The CDR3 DNA follows: TGTGCCAGCAGCGTCAAGACAGGGGGCGAGCAGTACTTC. V gene TRBV9 combines with J gene TRBJ2-7, with 9 bases lining up with TRBD1. CDR3 size: 13 residues. J was trimmed by 6 bases and V by 2 bases; bases with no gene match: 3. Germline V gene data show CDR1 as SGDLS and CDR2 as YYNGEE. The full variable domain, with the rest looked up from reference TRBV9 and TRBJ2-7, is DSGVTQTPKHLITATGQRVTLRCSPRSGDLSVYWYQQSLDQGLQFLIQYYNGEERAKGNILERFSAQQFPDLHSELNLSSLELGDSALYFCASSVKTGGEQYFGPGTRLTVT.

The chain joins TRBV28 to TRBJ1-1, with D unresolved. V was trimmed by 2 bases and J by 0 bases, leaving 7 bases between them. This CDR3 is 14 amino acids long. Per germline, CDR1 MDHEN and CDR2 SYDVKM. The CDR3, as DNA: TGTGCCAGCAGTTTAATGGCGGTGAACACTGAAGCTTTCTTT. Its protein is CASSLMAVNTEAFF.

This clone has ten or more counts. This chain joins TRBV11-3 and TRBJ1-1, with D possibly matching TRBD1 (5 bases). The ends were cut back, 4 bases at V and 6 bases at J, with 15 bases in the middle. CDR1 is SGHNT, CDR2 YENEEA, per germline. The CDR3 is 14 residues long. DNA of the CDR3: TGTGCCAGCAGCTCGGACAATATGTTGGCTGAAGCTTTCTTT. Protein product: CASSSDNMLAEAFF. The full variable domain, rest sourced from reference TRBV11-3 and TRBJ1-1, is EAGVVQSPRYKIIEKKQPVAFWCNPISGHNTLYWYLQNLGQGPELLIRYENEEAVDDSQLPKDRFSAERLKGVDSTLKIQPAELGDSAVYLCASSSDNMLAEAFFGQGTRLTVV.

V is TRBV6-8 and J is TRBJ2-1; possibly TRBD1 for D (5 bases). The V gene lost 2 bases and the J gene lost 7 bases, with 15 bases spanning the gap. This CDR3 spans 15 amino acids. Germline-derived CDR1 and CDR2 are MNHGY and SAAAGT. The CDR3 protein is CASSYDGLKGNEQFF. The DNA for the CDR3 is TGTGCCAGCAGTTACGACGGCCTTAAGGGGAATGAGCAGTTCTTC.